Following are 32 T cell receptor beta chains from one sample sequenced in a study of regulatory T cells in long-lasting Graves disease. Investigators prepared the TCR beta libraries by applying iRepertoire HTBI primers and Arm-PCR of CDR3 regions. TCRdb re-analysed the multiplex PCR reads in MiXCR, keeping a single row per CDR3 protein. The table has about 440,000 distinct CDR3 sequences, roughly 15% seen once; the top ten hold around 10%. Documented time point: newly diagnosed GD, antithyroid drugs for less than 3 months. The TCR library was made from RNA that had been extracted from PBMCs in TRIzol. This sample was shared with a second study, whose subject was T cells in Graves' hyperthyroidism and ophthalmopathy.

Specimen: peripheral blood mononuclear cells (PBMCs), collected at new diagnosis, from a patient treated with antithyroid drugs. The receptors were gathered from a woman under 40 with Graves disease.

This clonotype occurred a few times. The CDR3 region is CASSDRTVAYEQYF. The CDR3 bases are TGCGCCAGCAGCGACCGGACAGTCGCCTACGAGCAGTACTTC. This rearrangement joins TRBV5-1 to TRBJ2-7, with a weak D call TRBD1 (6 bases). The CDR3 covers 14 residues. CDR1 SGHRS and CDR2 YFSETQ come from the germline V gene. V lost 4 bases and J 2 bases, leaving 13 bases between the germline ends.

The rearrangement joins TRBV2 to TRBJ1-2, with D possibly being TRBD1 (5 bases). The germline V gene has CDR1 SNHLY and CDR2 FYNNEI. This CDR3 contains 14 residues. Trimming pared 1 base from V and 7 bases from J, leaving 13 bases between. CDR3 DNA: TGTGCCAGCAGTGAAGTGGGGCAAGGGATTGGCTACACCTTC. Protein product: CASSEVGQGIGYTF.

This clonotype came up many times. J is TRBJ2-1 and V is TRBV18; D is possibly TRBD1 (7 bases). With 4 bases removed from V and 4 bases from J, the gap between germline ends came to 14 bases. CDR3 length equals 15 residues. The V gene's germline CDR1 is KGHSH and CDR2 LQKENI. CDR3 DNA: TGTGCCAGCTCACACAGGGGCGCGGGGTACAATGAGCAGTTCTTC. Translation gives CASSHRGAGYNEQFF. Full variable domain (missing parts from reference TRBV18 and TRBJ2-1): NAGVMQNPRHLVRRRGQEARLRCSPMKGHSHVYWYRQLPEEGLKFMVYLQKENIIDESGMPKERFSAEFPKEGPSILRIQQVVRGDSAAYFCASSHRGAGYNEQFFGPGTRLTVL.

As concerns this clonotype: A read error is possible here, since a much larger clone lies one base away. The V gene is TRBV4-1, the J gene TRBJ2-7; no definite D call. This CDR3 is built from 15 residues. Trimming removed 0 bases from V and 1 base from J, with 10 bases in between. Germline CDR1 is MGHRA and CDR2 is YSYEKL. CDR3 residues: CASSQDMADSYEQYF. Here the CDR3 DNA reads TGCGCCAGCAGCCAAGACATGGCTGATTCCTACGAGCAGTACTTC.

The rearrangement links TRBV9 to TRBJ2-1; D uncertain. V was pared by 2 bases and J by 6 bases, with 6 bases between. Germline-derived CDR1 and CDR2 are SGDLS and YYNGEE. The CDR3 is 12 residues long. In DNA form, the CDR3 reads TGTGCCAGCAGCGTTTCCGGCAATGAGCAGTTCTTC. Its translation is CASSVSGNEQFF.

This clonotype has a handful of counts. CDR3 region: CASSNRAHVGEKLFF. The CDR3 nucleotides read TGCGCCAGCAGCAACCGGGCCCACGTAGGTGAAAAACTGTTTTTT. The V call is TRBV5-1, the J call TRBJ1-4, with D unresolved. V shed 4 bases and J shed 7 bases, with 17 bases lying between them. Germline lookup yields CDR1 SGHRS and CDR2 YFSETQ. CDR3 length: 15 amino acids.

This clonotype was found many times. The chain recombines TRBV20-1 with TRBJ1-1; D unresolved. This CDR3 is 12 amino acids long. The V gene lost 7 bases and the J gene lost 1 base, with 10 bases spanning the gap. Germline CDR1 DFQATT, CDR2 SNEGSKA (reference sequence). CDR3 in DNA: TGCAGTGGCCAGCCCAAGAACACTGAAGCTTTCTTT. Translating gives CSGQPKNTEAFF.

The sample holds many counts of this clonotype. This chain's CDR3 is CASSYSSTDTQYF. As DNA, the CDR3 is TGTGCCAGCAGTTACTCCAGCACAGATACGCAGTATTTT. The chain joins TRBV6-2 or TRBV6-3 to TRBJ2-3; no clear D gene. Germline V gene data show CDR1 as MNHEY and CDR2 as SVGEGT. V dropped 0 bases and J dropped 0 bases, with 1 base sitting between them. This CDR3 has 13 residues.

This clonotype was counted many times. The gene calls are TRBV10-3 and TRBJ2-7; TRBD2 is a possible D gene (6 bases). Trimming removed 4 bases from V and 2 bases from J, with 12 bases in between. The germline gives CDR1 ENHRY, CDR2 SYGVKD. This CDR3 spans 14 amino acids. The CDR3 DNA sequence: TGTGCCATCAGTGCCGGGACTGAAACCTACGAGCAGTACTTC. Protein: CAISAGTETYEQYF.

The CDR3 bases are TGTGCCAGCAGCTTAGTCGGCGGGAACTACAATGAGCAGTTCTTC. Its protein is CASSLVGGNYNEQFF. This chain joins TRBV7-9 and TRBJ2-1, with D perhaps matching TRBD2 (6 bases). The CDR3 length is 15 residues. V shed 1 base and J shed 3 bases, with 10 bases lying between them. The germline gives CDR1 SEHNR, CDR2 FQNEAQ (reference sequence). Supplemented by reference TRBV7-9 and TRBJ2-1, the full variable domain reads DTGVSQNPRHKITKRGQNVTFRCDPISEHNRLYWYRQTLGQGPEFLTYFQNEAQLEKSRLLSDRFSAERPKGSFSTLEIQRTEQGDSAMYLCASSLVGGNYNEQFFGPGTRLTVL.

This clonotype was counted at least ten times. The chain uses TRBV24-1 and TRBJ1-2; 7 positions agree with TRBD1. The V gene's germline CDR1 is KGHDR and CDR2 SFDVKD. J was trimmed by 4 bases and V by 4 bases; bases with no gene match: 5. This CDR3 region has 14 residues. The CDR3 region has the DNA TGTGCCACCAGTGACCCAGGGGGAAGCTATGGCTACACCTTC. Translation gives CATSDPGGSYGYTF.

This clonotype has more than one count but fewer than ten. J is TRBJ2-2 and V is TRBV20-1; D is perhaps TRBD2 (5 bases). In germline, CDR1 is DFQATT, CDR2 SNEGSKA (reference sequence). V dropped 8 bases and J dropped 0 bases, with 13 bases sitting between them. The CDR3 is 14 amino acids. CDR3 coding DNA: TGCAGTACATCCGGGGTGACGAACACCGGGGAGCTGTTTTTT. Encoded protein: CSTSGVTNTGELFF.

Many counts were recorded for this clonotype. The genes are TRBV11-2 and TRBJ2-6; D unresolved. The CDR3 extends over 15 amino acids. The ends were cut back, 2 bases at V and 2 bases at J, with 7 bases in the middle. Germline loops: CDR1 SGHAT, CDR2 FQNNGV. CDR3 region: CASSLMGAGANVLTF. CDR3 nucleotides: TGTGCCAGCAGCTTAATGGGTGCTGGGGCCAACGTCCTGACTTTC.

The chain couples TRBV5-1 to TRBJ2-2; either TRBD1 or TRBD2 may supply D (5 bases each). Trimming cost V 5 bases and J 4 bases, with 12 bases left between them. This CDR3 is built from 14 residues. CDR1 SGHRS and CDR2 YFSETQ come from the germline V gene. CDR3 protein: CASSETGLTGELFF. CDR3 nucleotides: TGCGCCAGCAGTGAAACGGGGCTCACCGGGGAGCTGTTTTTT.

The chain uses TRBV20-1 and TRBJ1-3; 10 bases fit TRBD1. CDR3 size: 15 residues. Germline CDR1 is DFQATT and CDR2 is SNEGSKA (reference sequence). The trim removed 0 bases at V and 4 bases at J, leaving 3 bases unmatched. Written as DNA, the CDR3 is TGCAGTGCTAGAGACCGGACAGGGGGAGGAAACACCATATATTTT. This sequence encodes CSARDRTGGGNTIYF.

At least ten counts were recorded for this clonotype. The V and J genes are TRBV20-1 and TRBJ2-2; maybe TRBD2 (6 bases). V was cut by 2 bases and J by 4 bases, with 26 bases left in between. The CDR3 runs 19 residues. Germline assignment: CDR1 DFQATT and CDR2 SNEGSKA (reference sequence). The CDR3 loop is CSARPGLRAARRGTGELFF. CDR3 nucleotides: TGCAGTGCTAGACCCGGTTTGAGGGCAGCCCGGCGGGGCACCGGGGAGCTGTTTTTT.

With regard to this clonotype: This clone may be a read error of a much larger clone one base away. This sequence joins TRBV5-1 and TRBJ1-1; weak D call: TRBD1 (6 bases). Per the germline V gene, CDR1 is SGHRS and CDR2 is YFSETQ. Trimming took off 4 bases at V and 6 bases at J, with 16 bases between the two ends. The length of the CDR3 is 14 residues. In DNA, the CDR3 is TGCGCCAGCAGCGCCCTCCCAGGGGACCCTGAAGCTTTCTTT. This translates into CASSALPGDPEAFF.

To note about this clonotype: This may come from a read error, since a much larger clone is one base off. V usage is TRBV20-1 and J usage is TRBJ2-7; tentatively, D is TRBD2 (6 bases). CDR3 length equals 14 residues. Trimming left V 3 bases short and J 4 bases short, with 16 bases between. Per germline, CDR1 DFQATT and CDR2 SNEGSKA (reference sequence). The CDR3 region is CSARAGRGEYEQYF. The DNA of the CDR3 is TGCAGTGCTAGGGCGGGACGGGGAGAATACGAGCAGTACTTC.

This clonotype was seen a few times. The CDR3 DNA sequence: TGTGCCAGCAGCTTTTCGAAGGGTCGAAACACCGGGGAGCTGTTTTTT. Translating it yields CASSFSKGRNTGELFF. The V gene is TRBV5-6, the J gene TRBJ2-2; no definite D call. The CDR3 consists of 16 residues. Germline V lookup: CDR1 SGHDT, CDR2 YYEEEE. V was cut by 2 bases and J by 2 bases, with 13 bases left in between.

In this sample, this clonotype turned up once. A much larger clone sits a single nucleotide away, making a read error possible. The chain is built from TRBV6-2 or TRBV6-3 and TRBJ1-5; 9 nucleotides match TRBD1. The V gene's germline CDR1 is MNHEY and CDR2 SVGEGT. The CDR3 totals 15 residues. CDR3 loop: CASSDRGAENQSQHF. DNA of the CDR3: TGTGCCAGCAGTGACAGGGGGGCCGAGAATCAGTCCCAGCATTTT.

The V and J genes are TRBV6-2 or TRBV6-3 and TRBJ2-7; no clear D. In germline, CDR1 is MNHEY, CDR2 SVGEGT. The germline V and J ends were trimmed by 5 bases and 2 bases, with 10 bases remaining between them. CDR3 size: 13 residues. CDR3 in amino acids: CASSPDPTYEQYF. CDR3 bases: TGTGCCAGCAGTCCTGACCCAACCTACGAGCAGTACTTC.

The CDR3 here is CASATQQGSRTDTQYF. Here the CDR3 DNA reads TGTGCCAGCGCTACTCAACAGGGAAGTCGGACAGATACGCAGTATTTT. The gene calls are TRBV19 and TRBJ2-3; possible D gene TRBD1, 6 bases. V was pared by 9 bases and J by 3 bases, with 22 bases between. This CDR3 comprises 16 residues. Germline V gene sequence: CDR1 LNHDA, CDR2 SQIVND (reference sequence).

This clonotype was found many times. This chain connects TRBV15 to TRBJ2-1, with D perhaps matching TRBD1 (6 bases). The CDR3 loop spans 15 amino acids. Germline CDR1 LNHNV, CDR2 YYDKDF (reference sequence). V was clipped by 0 bases and J by 8 bases, with 14 bases between them. This chain's CDR3 is CATSREGSGAYEQFF. CDR3 sequence (DNA): TGTGCCACCAGCAGAGAGGGTTCAGGGGCCTATGAGCAGTTCTTC.

Comments on this clonotype: A single base separates this from a much larger clone, so it may be a read error. This chain joins TRBV6-2 or TRBV6-3 and TRBJ1-5, with a tentative D call TRBD1 (5 bases). Germline V gene lookup returns CDR1 MNHEY and CDR2 SVGEGT. V was pared by 7 bases and J by 0 bases, with 13 bases between. CDR3 length: 15 amino acids. The CDR3 DNA sequence: TGTGCCAGCATAAGGGCAGGGTATAGCAATCAGCCCCAGCATTTT. This encodes CASIRAGYSNQPQHF.

The chain is built from TRBV14 and TRBJ2-1; 7 bases map to TRBD1. The CDR3 length is 17 residues. CDR1 and CDR2 (germline): SGHDN, FVKESK. V lost 0 bases and J lost 5; bases outside the gene matches: 10. CDR3: CASSQEGLDRANNEQFF. CDR3 sequence (DNA): TGTGCCAGCAGCCAAGAGGGTTTAGACAGGGCCAACAATGAGCAGTTCTTC.

Only a few counts were recorded for this clonotype. This chain links TRBV7-9 with TRBJ1-2; D remains unclear. Per germline, CDR1 SEHNR and CDR2 FQNEAQ (reference sequence). CDR3 length: 15 amino acids. Deletions cut 5 bases from V and 0 bases from J, with 13 bases between. The CDR3 is CASSPSLQANYGYTF. CDR3 nucleotide sequence: TGTGCCAGCAGCCCCAGTTTGCAAGCTAACTATGGCTACACCTTC.

This clonotype has at least ten counts. The V call is TRBV13, the J call TRBJ1-4; no reliable D call. V dropped 3 bases and J dropped 0 bases, with 8 bases sitting between them. Germline loops: CDR1 PRHDT, CDR2 FYEKMQ (reference sequence). The CDR3 runs 15 residues. CDR3 in DNA: TGTGCCAGCAGCTTGCGCAGCTCAACTAATGAAAAACTGTTTTTT. Encoded protein: CASSLRSSTNEKLFF.

V and J are TRBV13 and TRBJ2-3; D tentatively fits TRBD1 or TRBD2 (5 bases each). CDR1 is PRHDT and CDR2 is FYEKMQ in the germline V gene (reference sequence). This CDR3 is built from 14 residues. V shed 5 bases and J shed 4 bases, with 13 bases lying between them. The CDR3 nucleotides are TGTGCCAGCAGCCCCCGAGGGGAGTCAGATACGCAGTATTTT. Protein product: CASSPRGESDTQYF.

This clonotype was seen repeatedly, ten times or more. J is TRBJ2-3 and V is TRBV18; D not certain. Germline V gene lookup returns CDR1 KGHSH and CDR2 LQKENI. Deletions cut 5 bases from V and 0 bases from J, with 6 bases between. This CDR3 comprises 13 residues. Here the CDR3 reads CASSADSTDTQYF. DNA of the CDR3: TGTGCCAGCTCAGCCGACAGCACAGATACGCAGTATTTT.

This chain joins TRBV14 and TRBJ1-1; D possibly corresponds to TRBD1 (5 bases). Trimming pared 4 bases from V and 4 bases from J, leaving 13 bases between. Germline CDR1 is SGHDN and CDR2 is FVKESK. The CDR3 has 14 amino acids. CDR3 coding DNA: TGTGCCAGCAGCCTGGGGGACGTAATCACTGAAGCTTTCTTT. This translates into CASSLGDVITEAFF.

The genes are TRBV18 and TRBJ2-7; D is undetermined. Per germline, CDR1 KGHSH and CDR2 LQKENI. V lost 2 bases to trimming and J lost 4 bases, with 9 bases between them. The CDR3 spans 13 residues. The CDR3 protein is CASSPREQYEQYF. DNA of the CDR3: TGTGCCAGCTCACCAAGGGAACAGTACGAGCAGTACTTC. Based on the CDR3 plus reference TRBV18 and TRBJ2-7, the full variable domain is NAGVMQNPRHLVRRRGQEARLRCSPMKGHSHVYWYRQLPEEGLKFMVYLQKENIIDESGMPKERFSAEFPKEGPSILRIQQVVRGDSAAYFCASSPREQYEQYFGPGTRLTVT.

This clonotype was observed at least ten times. The chain couples TRBV6-2 or TRBV6-3 to TRBJ2-2; 7 bases align to TRBD1. Germline V gene data show CDR1 as MNHEY and CDR2 as SVGEGT. V shed 4 bases and J 5 bases; nucleotides not matched to a gene: 10. This CDR3 is built from 16 residues. The CDR3 loop is CASSSGQFSRTGELFF. The CDR3, as DNA: TGTGCCAGCAGTTCGGGACAGTTCAGTCGGACCGGGGAGCTGTTTTTT.